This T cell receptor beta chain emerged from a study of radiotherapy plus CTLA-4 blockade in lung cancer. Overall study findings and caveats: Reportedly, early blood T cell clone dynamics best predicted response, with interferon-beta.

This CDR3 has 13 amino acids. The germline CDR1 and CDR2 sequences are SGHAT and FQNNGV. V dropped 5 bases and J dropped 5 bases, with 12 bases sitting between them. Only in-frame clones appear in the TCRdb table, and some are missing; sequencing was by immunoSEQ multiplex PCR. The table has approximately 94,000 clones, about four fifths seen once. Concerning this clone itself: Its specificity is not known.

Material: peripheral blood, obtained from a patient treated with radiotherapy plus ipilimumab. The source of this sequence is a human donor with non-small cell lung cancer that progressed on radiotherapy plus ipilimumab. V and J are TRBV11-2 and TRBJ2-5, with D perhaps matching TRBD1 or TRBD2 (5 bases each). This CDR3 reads CASSLLGVETQYF. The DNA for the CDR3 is TGTGCCAGCAGCCTACTGGGGGTGGAGACCCAGTACTTC. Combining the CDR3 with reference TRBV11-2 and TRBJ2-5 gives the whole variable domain EAGVAQSPRYKIIEKRQSVAFWCNPISGHATLYWYQQILGQGPKLLIQFQNNGVVDDSQLPKDRFSAERLKGVDSTLKIQPAKLEDSAVYLCASSLLGVETQYFGPGTRLLVL.